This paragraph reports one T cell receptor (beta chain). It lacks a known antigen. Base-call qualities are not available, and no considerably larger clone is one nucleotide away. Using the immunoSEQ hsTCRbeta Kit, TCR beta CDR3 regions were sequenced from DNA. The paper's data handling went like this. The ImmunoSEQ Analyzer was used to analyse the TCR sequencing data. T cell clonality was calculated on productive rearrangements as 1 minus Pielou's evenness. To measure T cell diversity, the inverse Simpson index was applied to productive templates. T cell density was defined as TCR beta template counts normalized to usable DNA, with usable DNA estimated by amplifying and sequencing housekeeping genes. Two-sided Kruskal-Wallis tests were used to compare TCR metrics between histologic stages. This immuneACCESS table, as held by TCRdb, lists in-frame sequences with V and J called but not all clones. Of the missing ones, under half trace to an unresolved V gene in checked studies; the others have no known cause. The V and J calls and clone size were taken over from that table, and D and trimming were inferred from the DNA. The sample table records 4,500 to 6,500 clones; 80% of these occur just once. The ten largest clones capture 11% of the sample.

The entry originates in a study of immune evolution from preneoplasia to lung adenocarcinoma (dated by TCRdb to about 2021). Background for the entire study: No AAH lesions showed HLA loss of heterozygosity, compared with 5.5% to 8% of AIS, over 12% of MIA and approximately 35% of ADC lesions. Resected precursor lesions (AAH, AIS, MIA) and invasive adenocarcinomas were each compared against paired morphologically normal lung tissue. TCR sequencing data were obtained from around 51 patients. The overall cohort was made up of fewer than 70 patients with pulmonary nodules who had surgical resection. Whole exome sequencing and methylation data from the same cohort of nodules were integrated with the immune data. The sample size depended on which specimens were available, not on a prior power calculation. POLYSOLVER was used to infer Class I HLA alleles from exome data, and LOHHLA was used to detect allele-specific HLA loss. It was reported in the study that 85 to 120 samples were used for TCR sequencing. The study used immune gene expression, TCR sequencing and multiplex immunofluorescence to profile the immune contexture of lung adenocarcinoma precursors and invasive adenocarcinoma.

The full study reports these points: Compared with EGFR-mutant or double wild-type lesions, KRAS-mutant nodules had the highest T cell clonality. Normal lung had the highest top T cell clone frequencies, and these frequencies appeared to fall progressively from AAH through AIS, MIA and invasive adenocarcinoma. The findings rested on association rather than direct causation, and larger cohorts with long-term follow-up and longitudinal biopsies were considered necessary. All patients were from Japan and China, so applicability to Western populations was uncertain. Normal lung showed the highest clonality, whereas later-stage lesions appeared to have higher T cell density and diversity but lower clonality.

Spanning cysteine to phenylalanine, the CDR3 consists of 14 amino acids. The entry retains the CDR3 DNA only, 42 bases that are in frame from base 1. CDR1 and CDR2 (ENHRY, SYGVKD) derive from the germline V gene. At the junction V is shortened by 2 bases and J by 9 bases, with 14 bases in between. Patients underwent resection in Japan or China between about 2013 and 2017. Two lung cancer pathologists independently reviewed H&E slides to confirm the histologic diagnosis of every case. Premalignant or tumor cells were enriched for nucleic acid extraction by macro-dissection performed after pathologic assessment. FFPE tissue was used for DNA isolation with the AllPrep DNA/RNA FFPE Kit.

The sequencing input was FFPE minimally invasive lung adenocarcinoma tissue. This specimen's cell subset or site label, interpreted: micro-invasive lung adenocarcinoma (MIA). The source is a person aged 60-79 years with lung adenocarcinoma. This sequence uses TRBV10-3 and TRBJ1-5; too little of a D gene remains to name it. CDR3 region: CAISETDGKGPQHF. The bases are TGTGCCATCAGTGAGACCGACGGGAAAGGGCCCCAGCATTTT.